One and the same sample provided the 17 T cell receptor beta chains below, sequenced in a study of beta chain features in type 1 diabetes. The study's findings and limits: Type 1 diabetes patients had moderately but significantly shorter TCRB CDR3s in all four CD4+ subsets.

Expressed TCRB transcripts were sequenced after all isolated RNA was converted to cDNA. This table comes from immunoSEQ multiplex PCR, and its TCRdb copy is limited to in-frame clones, with some not included. The sample carries roughly 150,000 clones, less than 9.5% recorded once. The antigens for these receptors are not known. The sequenced sample was central memory CD4+ T cells from blood. Source of these receptors: a woman aged 40-49 years with type 1 diabetes.

CDR3 sequence reads: CASSLVGTLDSYEQYF. The CDR3 DNA reads as TGTGCCAGCAGCTTAGTCGGGACACTCGATTCCTACGAGCAGTACTTC. The rearrangement joins TRBV7-2 to TRBJ2-7; the D gene is possibly TRBD1 (6 bases). CDR1 and CDR2 from the germline V gene are SGHTA and FQGNSA. The V end lost 1 base, the J end lost 1 base, and 14 bases lay between the germline ends. CDR3 size: 16 residues. Drawing the rest from reference TRBV7-2 and TRBJ2-7, the complete variable domain is GAGVSQSPSNKVTEKGKDVELRCDPISGHTALYWYRQSLGQGLEFLIYFQGNSAPDKSGLPSDRFSAERTGGSVSTLTIQRTQQEDSAVYLCASSLVGTLDSYEQYFGPGTRLTVT.

This sequence joins TRBV7-9 and TRBJ1-4, with a tentative D call TRBD1 (6 bases). Germline V gives CDR1 SEHNR, CDR2 FQNEAQ (reference sequence). V lost 5 bases and J lost 3, with 19 bases in between. The CDR3 has 17 residues. CDR3 residues: CASSGPGANRANEKLFF. The CDR3 DNA reads TGTGCCAGCAGCGGACCTGGGGCTAACAGGGCTAATGAAAAACTGTTTTTT.

The chain uses TRBV2 and TRBJ1-1; tentative D call: TRBD1 (5 bases). Germline V CDR1 and CDR2: SNHLY, FYNNEI. V gave up 5 bases and J gave up 1 base, with 17 bases separating them. CDR3 length equals 16 residues. The CDR3 DNA reads as TGTGCCAGCAGTTCTGGACGCCAAAGGGGGAACACTGAAGCTTTCTTT. This gives the protein CASSSGRQRGNTEAFF.

This clone was picked up a small number of times. The DNA for the CDR3 is TGTGCCAGCAGCGTATGGTCAGGGCCAAACACTGAAGCTTTCTTT. This gives the protein CASSVWSGPNTEAFF. The chain has TRBV9 and TRBJ1-1; maybe TRBD1 (5 bases). Germline V gene data show CDR1 as SGDLS and CDR2 as YYNGEE. V was clipped by 1 base and J by 2 bases, with 12 bases between them. This CDR3 has 15 residues.

This clone was detected ten times or more. V is TRBV21-1 and J is TRBJ2-1; TRBD2 was called by the table and not checked on the DNA. TRBV21-1 is noted as a pseudogene. The CDR3 totals 14 residues. CDR3 amino acids: CASRYAGSYNEQFF. The CDR3, as DNA: TGTGCCAGCCGTTACGCCGGCTCCTACAATGAGCAGTTCTTC.

This rearrangement joins TRBV6-4 to TRBJ1-1; D not certain. CDR1 and CDR2 (germline): MRHNA, SNTAGT. There are 13 residues in the CDR3. Trimming stripped 6 bases from V and 0 bases from J, with 8 bases between. CDR3 loop: CASSRLLNTEAFF. DNA for the CDR3: TGTGCCAGCAGCAGGCTTTTGAACACTGAAGCTTTCTTT.

V gene TRBV28 combines with J gene TRBJ2-7; no reliable D call. V lost 2 bases, J lost 4 bases, and 9 bases lay in between. The CDR3 covers 13 residues. Germline CDR1 and CDR2: MDHEN and SYDVKM. The CDR3 reads CASSLPSPYEQYF. The CDR3 DNA reads TGTGCCAGCAGTTTACCCTCCCCTTACGAGCAGTACTTC.

This clone was counted a few times. V is TRBV30 and J is TRBJ1-1; possibly TRBD1 for D (5 bases). The CDR3 runs to 11 residues. Germline V gene sequence: CDR1 GTSNPN, CDR2 SVGIG (reference sequence). Deletions cut 8 bases from V and 6 bases from J, with 13 bases between. CDR3 in DNA: TGTGCCCAGAGCCAGGGATCTGAAGCTTTCTTT. Translating gives CAQSQGSEAFF. Drawing the rest from reference TRBV30 and TRBJ1-1, the complete variable domain is SQTIHQWPATLVQPVGSPLSLECTVEGTSNPNLYWYRQAAGRGLQLLFYSVGIGQISSEVPQNLSASRPQDRQFILSSKKLLLSDSGFYLCAQSQGSEAFFGQGTRLTVV.

The chain has TRBV19 and TRBJ2-3, with D perhaps TRBD2 (5 bases). Per the germline V gene, CDR1 is LNHDA and CDR2 is SQIVND (reference sequence). There are 11 residues in the CDR3. V shed 5 bases and J shed 5 bases, with 5 bases lying between them. CDR3 residues: CASSRGDTQYF. CDR3 sequence (DNA): TGTGCCAGTAGTCGGGGAGATACGCAGTATTTT.

A word on this clone: The sample contains more than one DNA sequence encoding this CDR3. CDR3 in amino acids: CASSPRGGPGTEAFF. CDR3 coding DNA: TGTGCCAGCAGCCCACGGGGTGGGCCTGGCACTGAAGCTTTCTTT. V gene TRBV5-4 combines with J gene TRBJ1-1, with no clear D. The CDR3 has 15 residues. Germline V gene data show CDR1 as SGHNT and CDR2 as YYREEE (reference sequence). The V and J ends lost 4 bases and 4 bases respectively, with 17 bases between them.

This clone showed up just a few times. The chain is built from TRBV7-8 and TRBJ1-1; TRBD1 is a possible D gene (6 bases). Germline loops: CDR1 SGHVS, CDR2 FQNEAQ. V shed 5 bases and J shed 9 bases, with 16 bases lying between them. This CDR3 is built from 13 residues. CDR3 in amino acids: CASSQVPGQQAFF. The CDR3 DNA is TGTGCCAGCAGCCAAGTCCCCGGACAGCAAGCTTTCTTT.

This chain uses TRBV9 with TRBJ1-6, with TRBD1 matching 9 bases. The CDR3 contains 15 residues. The trim removed 7 bases at V and 4 bases at J, leaving 6 bases unmatched. CDR1 and CDR2 from the germline V gene are SGDLS and YYNGEE. The CDR3 region is CASGDRAGYNSPLHF. CDR3 nucleotides: TGTGCCAGCGGGGACAGGGCGGGTTATAATTCACCCCTCCACTTT.

This clone was recorded many times. The chain couples TRBV19 to TRBJ2-1; weak D call: TRBD2 (5 bases). Trimming took 3 bases from V and 7 from J, leaving 16 bases between them. This CDR3 is 15 amino acids long. Germline CDR1 is LNHDA and CDR2 is SQIVND (reference sequence). For the CDR3, the DNA is TGTGCCAGTAGTATCTCGGGATCGACCGCGAATGAGCAGTTCTTC. This gives the protein CASSISGSTANEQFF.

This clone was observed a few times. The V call is TRBV19, the J call TRBJ2-4; D perhaps matches TRBD2 (5 bases). The V end was cut by 9 bases, the J end by 3 bases, with 15 bases between. Germline assignment: CDR1 LNHDA and CDR2 SQIVND (reference sequence). This CDR3 has 14 residues. DNA of the CDR3: TGTGCCAGCACGGGGAGTTCGCGCAAAAACATTCAGTACTTC. Its protein product is CASTGSSRKNIQYF.

This clone was found a few times. The CDR3 nucleotides are TGTGCCAGCAGCTCCTGGGACAGGGATCAGACCCAGTACTTC. Translated: CASSSWDRDQTQYF. The chain joins TRBV7-8 to TRBJ2-5; 9 bases match TRBD1. The CDR3 runs 14 residues. V dropped 4 bases and J dropped 6; count of bases not matched to a gene: 6. Germline V gives CDR1 SGHVS, CDR2 FQNEAQ.

A few counts support this clone. V gene TRBV6-5 combines with J gene TRBJ2-5; D unresolved. The ends were cut back, 10 bases at V and 5 bases at J, with 11 bases in the middle. This CDR3 region has 11 residues. Looked up from germline, CDR1 is MNHEY and CDR2 is SVGAGI. In nucleotides, the CDR3 is TGTGCCATCGGGTTAGTGGAGACCCAGTACTTC. Protein product: CAIGLVETQYF.

The chain couples TRBV2 to TRBJ2-4; possible D gene TRBD1, 6 bases. The germline CDR1 and CDR2 sequences are SNHLY and FYNNEI. Trimming took 6 bases from V and 2 from J, leaving 8 bases between them. The CDR3 sequence is 13 residues long. For the CDR3, the DNA is TGTGCCAGCAGCCGGGACACCAAAAACATTCAGTACTTC. It translates to CASSRDTKNIQYF.